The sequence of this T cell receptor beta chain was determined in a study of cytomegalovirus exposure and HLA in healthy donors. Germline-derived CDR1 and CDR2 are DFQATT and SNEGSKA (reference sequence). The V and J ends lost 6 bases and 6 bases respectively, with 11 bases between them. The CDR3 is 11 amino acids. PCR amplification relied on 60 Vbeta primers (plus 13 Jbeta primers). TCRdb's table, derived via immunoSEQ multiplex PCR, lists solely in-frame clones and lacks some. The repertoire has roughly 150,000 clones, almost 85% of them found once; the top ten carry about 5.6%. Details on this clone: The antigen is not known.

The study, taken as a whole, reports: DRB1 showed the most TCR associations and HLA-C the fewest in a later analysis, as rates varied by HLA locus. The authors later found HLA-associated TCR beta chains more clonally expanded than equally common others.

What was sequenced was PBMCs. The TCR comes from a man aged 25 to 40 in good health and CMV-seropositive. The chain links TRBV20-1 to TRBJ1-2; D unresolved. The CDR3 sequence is CSAPSGNGYTF. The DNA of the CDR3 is TGCAGTGCCCCCAGCGGGAATGGCTACACCTTC.